These 19 T cell receptor beta chains originate from one sample sequenced in a study of lymphopenia after photon versus proton radiotherapy. Measured with immunoSEQ multiplex PCR; TCRdb has only the in-frame clones, and not every one. This table holds 55,000 to 70,000 clones, 85% to 95% found once. Sample: peripheral blood, taken from a patient treated with photon-based radiotherapy. Source of these receptors: a woman between 40 and 55 years old with cholangiocarcinoma.

V usage is TRBV30 and J usage is TRBJ2-2; TRBD1 might be the D (5 bases). The germline V gene encodes CDR1 GTSNPN and CDR2 SVGIG (reference sequence). The CDR3 sequence is 12 residues long. Between the trimmed V and J ends, which lost 0 bases and 9 bases, there was a span of 8 bases. The CDR3 loop reads CAWSVGARELFF. The CDR3 DNA reads as TGTGCCTGGAGTGTAGGGGCCCGGGAGCTGTTTTTT.

The gene calls are TRBV4-2 and TRBJ1-1; tentative D call: TRBD1 (5 bases). Trimming took off 0 bases at V and 8 bases at J, with 19 bases between the two ends. This CDR3 is 16 amino acids long. Germline V CDR1 and CDR2: LGHNA, YNFKEQ. Here the CDR3 reads CASSQDNRGRRGEAFF. CDR3 sequence (DNA): TGTGCCAGCAGCCAAGATAATCGGGGGAGACGCGGCGAAGCTTTCTTT.

The chain has TRBV9 and TRBJ1-6; 8 nucleotides line up with TRBD1. J gave up 5 bases and V 4 bases, and 2 bases lay outside the gene matches. This CDR3 comprises 14 residues. Per the germline V gene, CDR1 is SGDLS and CDR2 is YYNGEE. CDR3 DNA: TGTGCCAGCAGCCTGGGACAGGATAATTCACCCCTCCACTTT. Protein: CASSLGQDNSPLHF.

V gene TRBV7-8 combines with J gene TRBJ1-5; weak D call: TRBD1 (5 bases). Germline CDR1 SGHVS, CDR2 FQNEAQ. The CDR3 is 14 residues long. The V and J ends lost 0 bases and 2 bases respectively, with 5 bases between them. The CDR3, as DNA: TGTGCCAGCAGCTTAGCGGGGGGCAATCAGCCCCAGCATTTT. Protein sequence: CASSLAGGNQPQHF.

J is TRBJ1-5 and V is TRBV28; 9 nucleotides agree with TRBD1. After removal of 2 bases from V and 4 bases from J, the junction contained 3 bases not matched to a gene. The CDR3 runs to 15 residues. Germline CDR1 is MDHEN and CDR2 is SYDVKM. In nucleotides, the CDR3 is TGTGCCAGCAGTTTAGGGGGACAGGGTAATCAGCCCCAGCATTTT. This encodes CASSLGGQGNQPQHF.

The chain recombines TRBV11-1 with TRBJ2-1; no firm D call. There are 13 residues in the CDR3. Per germline, CDR1 SGHAT and CDR2 FQDESV (reference sequence). Trimming took 3 bases from V and 8 from J, leaving 11 bases between them. The CDR3 region has the DNA TGTGCCAGCAGCTTCACTATTAGGGATGAGCAGTTCTTC. It translates to CASSFTIRDEQFF.

This chain uses TRBV19 with TRBJ2-1; D gene ambiguous. In germline, CDR1 is LNHDA, CDR2 SQIVND (reference sequence). V was shortened by 5 bases and J by 8 bases, with 13 bases between the two germline ends. The CDR3 is 13 amino acids. For the CDR3, the DNA is TGTGCCAGTAGTCCTGGGTCCCGGGATGAGCAGTTCTTC. Amino acids: CASSPGSRDEQFF.

The V call is TRBV11-2, the J call TRBJ2-5, with TRBD1 identical over 11 bases. The CDR3 extends over 16 amino acids. V was clipped by 0 bases and J by 4 bases; unmatched bases: 4. Germline V gene lookup returns CDR1 SGHAT and CDR2 FQNNGV. For the CDR3, the DNA is TGTGCCAGCAGCTTAGAGGACAGGGGGCTCGGAGAGACCCAGTACTTC. Translating gives CASSLEDRGLGETQYF.

The V gene is TRBV5-1, the J gene TRBJ2-3; 7 nucleotides align to TRBD1. CDR3 length: 16 amino acids. J gave up 2 bases and V 7 bases, and 13 bases lay outside the gene matches. Germline assignment: CDR1 SGHRS and CDR2 YFSETQ. CDR3 protein: CASARDIGGHTDTQYF. In DNA, the CDR3 is TGCGCCAGCGCCAGGGATATAGGGGGCCACACAGATACGCAGTATTTT. The full variable domain, with the rest looked up from reference TRBV5-1 and TRBJ2-3, is KAGVTQTPRYLIKTRGQQVTLSCSPISGHRSVSWYQQTPGQGLQFLFEYFSETQRNKGNFPGRFSGRQFSNSRSEMNVSTLELGDSALYLCASARDIGGHTDTQYFGPGTRLTVL.

The rearrangement joins TRBV5-1 to TRBJ1-4; D uncertain. CDR3 length: 13 amino acids. Germline loops: CDR1 SGHRS, CDR2 YFSETQ. The germline V and J ends were trimmed by 7 bases and 5 bases, with 12 bases remaining between them. Written as DNA, the CDR3 is TGCGCCAGCGGCGGCGGGGAGAATGAAAAACTGTTTTTT. It specifies CASGGGENEKLFF.

This chain links TRBV10-1 with TRBJ2-5; maybe TRBD2 (7 bases). Germline loops: CDR1 WNHNN, CDR2 SYGVQD (reference sequence). The ends were cut back, 11 bases at V and 5 bases at J, with 21 bases in the middle. This CDR3 spans 14 amino acids. Here the CDR3 DNA reads TGCGCCCCCTCAATAAGGCGGGGGCCGGAGACCCAGTACTTC. Protein product: CAPSIRRGPETQYF.

The count of this clone is one. The chain couples TRBV10-2 to TRBJ2-3, with 12 bases lining up with TRBD1. CDR3 length: 15 residues. Trimming cost V 7 bases and J 5 bases; bases outside gene matches: 7. CDR1 WSHSY and CDR2 SAAADI come from the germline V gene. Here the CDR3 reads CASTLGQGAKDTQYF. CDR3 in DNA: TGCGCCAGCACCTTGGGACAGGGGGCCAAAGATACGCAGTATTTT.

Written as DNA, the CDR3 is TGTGCCAGTAGTACGCGGCAAGAGACCCAGTACTTC. Encoded protein: CASSTRQETQYF. J is TRBJ2-5 and V is TRBV19, with D unclear. V lost 4 bases and J lost 2, with 5 bases in between. This CDR3 contains 12 residues. The germline V gene has CDR1 LNHDA and CDR2 SQIVND (reference sequence).

The chain joins TRBV10-2 to TRBJ1-1, with 8 bases identical to TRBD1. The CDR3 has 11 amino acids. Trimming at V came to 8 bases and at J to 8 bases, leaving 4 bases not matched to a gene. CDR1 and CDR2 (germline): WSHSY, SAAADI. The CDR3 DNA sequence: TGCGCCAGCGGCTGGGACAGGGAAGCTTTCTTT. It codes for CASGWDREAFF.

The chain uses TRBV14 and TRBJ1-1, with D hard to call. There are 16 residues in the CDR3. Trimming removed 1 base from V and 0 bases from J, with 12 bases in between. Germline lookup yields CDR1 SGHDN and CDR2 FVKESK. Here the CDR3 DNA reads TGTGCCAGCAGCCAAGGTGGCCTTGGGGTGAACACTGAAGCTTTCTTT. This encodes CASSQGGLGVNTEAFF. Full variable domain (missing parts from reference TRBV14 and TRBJ1-1): EAGVTQFPSHSVIEKGQTVTLRCDPISGHDNLYWYRRVMGKEIKFLLHFVKESKQDESGMPNNRFLAERTGGTYSTLKVQPAELEDSGVYFCASSQGGLGVNTEAFFGQGTRLTVV.

The chain couples TRBV5-6 to TRBJ2-7; D is ambiguous. The germline V gene has CDR1 SGHDT and CDR2 YYEEEE. The CDR3 is 13 amino acids. V was clipped by 0 bases and J by 2 bases, with 6 bases between them. The CDR3 reads CASSLGAPYEQYF. In DNA form, the CDR3 reads TGTGCCAGCAGCTTGGGGGCTCCCTACGAGCAGTACTTC.

The chain employs TRBV9 and TRBJ1-1; D is ambiguous. From germline, CDR1 is SGDLS and CDR2 YYNGEE. This CDR3 has 16 amino acids. The germline V and J ends were trimmed by 0 bases and 5 bases, with 17 bases remaining between them. The CDR3 region has the DNA TGTGCCAGCAGCGTAGGAAAGGGCAGTTCCTCTACTGAAGCTTTCTTT. It encodes CASSVGKGSSSTEAFF.

This rearrangement joins TRBV4-1 to TRBJ1-1; perhaps TRBD1 as D (6 bases). Trimming stripped 4 bases from V and 12 bases from J, with 21 bases between. The CDR3 is made up of 14 amino acids. The germline V gene has CDR1 MGHRA and CDR2 YSYEKL. In nucleotides, the CDR3 is TGCGCCAGCAGCCCCCCAAGGGACACGGGGGAACCTTTCTTT. Residues: CASSPPRDTGEPFF.

The gene calls are TRBV29-1 and TRBJ2-5; the match to TRBD1 covers 8 bases. V shed 6 bases, J shed 4 bases, and the junction held 4 bases outside the gene matches. The CDR3 contains 12 residues. The germline V gene has CDR1 SQVTM and CDR2 ANQGSEA. CDR3 in amino acids: CSVDRGRETQYF. CDR3 nucleotides: TGCAGCGTAGACAGGGGTAGAGAGACCCAGTACTTC.